This passage covers 14 T cell receptor beta chains from one sample sequenced in a study of T cell responses to AZD1222 COVID-19 vaccine. The repertoire was sequenced with immunoSEQ multiplex PCR; TCRdb's copy has only in-frame clones and lacks some. Of 100,000 to 120,000 clones detected, about 90% appear once; the ten largest clones hold roughly 14%. Sequencing was performed on peripheral blood, taken 28 days after the second AZD1222 dose. The receptor set was obtained from an adult who received the AZD1222 COVID-19 vaccine.

V gene TRBV6-7 combines with J gene TRBJ2-7; D might be TRBD2 (5 bases). TRBV6-7 is flagged as an ORF with uncertain function. Trimming pared 4 bases from V and 0 bases from J, leaving 10 bases between. The CDR3 spans 14 residues. The CDR3 DNA sequence: TGTGCCAGCAGTTTGAGCGGTCCCTCCTACGAGCAGTACTTC. This codes for CASSLSGPSYEQYF.

This clone was observed a few times. The CDR3 sequence is CASSSTGNRGYTF. The CDR3 coding sequence is TGCGCCAGCAGCAGTACCGGGAATCGGGGCTACACCTTC. The chain carries TRBV4-1 and TRBJ1-2, with no clear D. The germline V gene encodes CDR1 MGHRA and CDR2 YSYEKL. The CDR3 contains 13 residues. V lost 5 bases and J 8 bases, leaving 15 bases between the germline ends.

The CDR3 loop is CASSLGLAGLTGETQYF. In DNA, the CDR3 is TGCGCCAGCAGCTTGGGACTAGCGGGTTTAACGGGGGAGACCCAGTACTTC. J is TRBJ2-5 and V is TRBV5-1, with 10 bases aligning to TRBD2. With V trimmed by 0 bases and J by 5 bases, 10 bases remained unmatched. The CDR3 has 17 amino acids. Per germline, CDR1 SGHRS and CDR2 YFSETQ. Full variable domain (rest looked up from reference TRBV5-1 and TRBJ2-5): KAGVTQTPRYLIKTRGQQVTLSCSPISGHRSVSWYQQTPGQGLQFLFEYFSETQRNKGNFPGRFSGRQFSNSRSEMNVSTLELGDSALYLCASSLGLAGLTGETQYFGPGTRLLVL.

The chain couples TRBV2 to TRBJ1-5; D is undetermined. The V gene lost 0 bases and the J gene lost 0 bases, with 12 bases spanning the gap. The CDR3 is 17 residues long. Germline values: CDR1 SNHLY, CDR2 FYNNEI. DNA for the CDR3: TGTGCCAGCAGTGAAGCGCGGGGTAGGGATAGCAATCAGCCCCAGCATTTT. Residues: CASSEARGRDSNQPQHF. Looking up the rest from reference TRBV2 and TRBJ1-5 gives the full variable domain: EPEVTQTPSHQVTQMGQEVILRCVPISNHLYFYWYRQILGQKVEFLVSFYNNEISEKSEIFDDQFSVERPDGSNFTLKIRSTKLEDSAMYFCASSEARGRDSNQPQHFGDGTRLSIL.

This chain uses TRBV2 with TRBJ1-2; TRBD1 is a possible D gene (5 bases). V was clipped by 7 bases and J by 4 bases, with 16 bases between them. This CDR3 spans 14 amino acids. Germline values: CDR1 SNHLY, CDR2 FYNNEI. The CDR3 is CASNWDYMGYGYTF. The CDR3 nucleotides read TGTGCCAGCAATTGGGACTACATGGGCTATGGCTACACCTTC.

The chain joins TRBV19 to TRBJ1-1; D is unresolved. Trimming took off 6 bases at V and 4 bases at J, with 15 bases between the two ends. CDR1 and CDR2 from the germline V gene are LNHDA and SQIVND (reference sequence). The length of the CDR3 is 14 residues. The CDR3 here is CASRPHEVSTEAFF. The CDR3, as DNA: TGTGCCAGTAGGCCCCACGAGGTTTCCACTGAAGCTTTCTTT.

The chain combines TRBV3-1 (or the pseudogene TRBV3-2) with TRBJ1-6; D remains unclear. This CDR3 comprises 16 residues. V was cut by 3 bases and J by 7 bases, with 16 bases left in between. The germline V gene encodes CDR1 LGHDT and CDR2 YNNKEL (reference sequence). CDR3 residues: CASSQIGRGGNSPLHF. CDR3 nucleotides: TGTGCCAGCAGCCAGATAGGACGCGGTGGGAATTCACCCCTCCACTTT.

This rearrangement joins TRBV18 to TRBJ1-4; TRBD1 agrees at 10 bases. Germline CDR1 is KGHSH and CDR2 is LQKENI. V gave up 4 bases and J gave up 6 bases; unmatched junction bases: 8. The CDR3 extends over 16 amino acids. The CDR3 DNA reads as TGTGCCAGCTCACAAGTGGTTGGGACAGGGGATGAAAAACTGTTTTTT. It encodes CASSQVVGTGDEKLFF. Based on the CDR3 plus reference TRBV18 and TRBJ1-4, the full variable domain is NAGVMQNPRHLVRRRGQEARLRCSPMKGHSHVYWYRQLPEEGLKFMVYLQKENIIDESGMPKERFSAEFPKEGPSILRIQQVVRGDSAAYFCASSQVVGTGDEKLFFGSGTQLSVL.

This clone was counted a single time. V usage is TRBV7-2 and J usage is TRBJ2-5; 11 positions match TRBD2. Germline values: CDR1 SGHTA, CDR2 FQGNSA. This CDR3 spans 18 amino acids. V trimming: 1 base; J trimming: 2 bases; junction bases outside the gene matches: 9. The CDR3: CASSLVSWGTSGQETQYF. The CDR3, as DNA: TGTGCCAGCAGCTTAGTGTCGTGGGGGACTAGCGGTCAAGAGACCCAGTACTTC.

This sequence joins TRBV6-2 or TRBV6-3 and TRBJ2-1, with a weak D call TRBD2 (6 bases). From germline, CDR1 is MNHEY and CDR2 SVGEGT. Trimming pared 0 bases from V and 9 bases from J, leaving 12 bases between. This CDR3 is 14 amino acids long. The CDR3 reads CASSYSTSVGEQFF. DNA of the CDR3: TGTGCCAGCAGTTACTCGACTAGTGTGGGTGAGCAGTTCTTC.

V gene TRBV5-1 combines with J gene TRBJ2-5, with 9 positions matching TRBD2. The CDR3 covers 18 residues. V was pared by 4 bases and J by 1 base, with 14 bases of the junction left unmatched. Germline CDR1 SGHRS, CDR2 YFSETQ. The CDR3 DNA is TGCGCCAGCAGCCCAGCCCTTTTGAAGCGGGAGGCCCAAGAGACCCAGTACTTC. It encodes CASSPALLKREAQETQYF. Filled out from reference TRBV5-1 and TRBJ2-5, the complete variable domain reads KAGVTQTPRYLIKTRGQQVTLSCSPISGHRSVSWYQQTPGQGLQFLFEYFSETQRNKGNFPGRFSGRQFSNSRSEMNVSTLELGDSALYLCASSPALLKREAQETQYFGPGTRLLVL.

The chain recombines TRBV19 with TRBJ2-1; D is unclear. This CDR3 spans 14 amino acids. Germline assignment: CDR1 LNHDA and CDR2 SQIVND (reference sequence). Trimming stripped 4 bases from V and 4 bases from J, with 11 bases between. The CDR3 sequence: CASSSAADYNEQFF. The CDR3 DNA is TGTGCCAGTAGTAGCGCCGCAGATTACAATGAGCAGTTCTTC.

The rearrangement uses TRBV11-2 and TRBJ1-1; no reliable D call. This CDR3 has 13 amino acids. Trimming took off 3 bases at V and 0 bases at J, with 5 bases between the two ends. The germline V gene has CDR1 SGHAT and CDR2 FQNNGV. CDR3 in amino acids: CASSLGLNTEAFF. CDR3 nucleotide sequence: TGTGCCAGCAGCTTGGGGTTGAACACTGAAGCTTTCTTT.

This rearrangement joins TRBV11-2 to TRBJ1-2; D not resolved. Germline V gene data show CDR1 as SGHAT and CDR2 as FQNNGV. Between the trimmed V and J ends, which lost 5 bases and 3 bases, there was a span of 7 bases. The CDR3 totals 12 residues. The DNA for the CDR3 is TGTGCCAGCAGCCCGACGGACTATGGCTACACCTTC. Encoded protein: CASSPTDYGYTF.